One and the same sample provided the 7 T cell receptor beta chains below, sequenced in a study of regulatory T cells in long-lasting Graves disease. Both iRepertoire HTBI primers and Arm-PCR of CDR3 regions were used to build the TCR beta libraries. MiXCR, run by TCRdb on the multiplex PCR reads, gives a single entry per CDR3 protein. The sample includes 550,000 to 650,000 distinct CDR3 sequences, 16% of them seen just once. Time point noted: newly diagnosed GD, antithyroid drugs for less than 3 months. PBMC-extracted RNA yielded the TCR library. These sequences were also reported in another study, on T cells in Graves' hyperthyroidism and ophthalmopathy.

The sample in question was peripheral blood mononuclear cells (PBMCs), obtained at new diagnosis, from a patient treated with antithyroid drugs. The source is a man aged 18 to 35 with Graves disease.

This clonotype was recorded at least ten times. The J gene is TRBJ1-1, the V gene TRBV20-1; D not resolved. The CDR3 covers 12 residues. The V end lost 7 bases, the J end lost 0 bases, and 9 bases lay between the germline ends. Germline CDR1 is DFQATT and CDR2 is SNEGSKA (reference sequence). In nucleotides, the CDR3 is TGCAGTGGCTTCGGAATGAACACTGAAGCTTTCTTT. Translation: CSGFGMNTEAFF.

With regard to this clonotype: Being one base from a much bigger clone, this may be a read error. The final CDR3 position lacks the conserved phenylalanine or tryptophan, pointing to a likely read error. J is TRBJ2-1 and V is TRBV12-3 or TRBV12-4; the match to TRBD2 covers 10 bases. After removal of 5 bases from V and 12 bases from J, the junction contained 4 bases not matched to a gene. The CDR3 extends over 12 amino acids. The CDR3 loop is CASSRGLAWQFL. As DNA, the CDR3 is TGTGCCAGCAGTCGGGGACTAGCGTGGCAGTTCCTC.

This chain uses TRBV29-1 with TRBJ2-3; TRBD2 matches 11 bases. The length of the CDR3 is 17 residues. CDR1 is SQVTM and CDR2 is ANQGSEA in the germline V gene. V trimming: 2 bases; J trimming: 4 bases; junction bases outside the gene matches: 11. The CDR3 DNA is TGCAGCGTTGAATCGGAGACTAGCGGGACCTTGGCAGATACGCAGTATTTT. Translated: CSVESETSGTLADTQYF.

This chain links TRBV5-4 with TRBJ2-7; 8 bases match TRBD1. The CDR3 length is 14 residues. From germline, CDR1 is SGHNT and CDR2 YYREEE (reference sequence). V dropped 4 bases and J dropped 5; count of bases not matched to a gene: 8. Here the CDR3 DNA reads TGTGCCAGCAGCCCCCGGGACAGGATCCACGAGCAGTACTTC. Protein: CASSPRDRIHEQYF. The full variable domain, rest sourced from reference TRBV5-4 and TRBJ2-7, is ETGVTQSPTHLIKTRGQQVTLRCSSQSGHNTVSWYQQALGQGPQFIFQYYREEENGRGNFPPRFSGLQFPNYSSELNVNALELDDSALYLCASSPRDRIHEQYFGPGTRLTVT.

This clonotype has just a few counts. The chain carries TRBV29-1 and TRBJ2-2; 9 nucleotides match TRBD1. This CDR3 contains 18 residues. Germline V gene lookup returns CDR1 SQVTM and CDR2 ANQGSEA. V lost 7 bases to trimming and J lost 0 bases; unmatched junction nucleotides: 15. In DNA, the CDR3 is TGCAGCGCGAAAGCCGGGACAGGGAAGGGAGCGAACACCGGGGAGCTGTTTTTT. Translation gives CSAKAGTGKGANTGELFF.

This clonotype was counted only a few times. This chain's CDR3 is CASSFSGGRGNEQFF. As DNA, the CDR3 is TGTGCCAGCAGCTTCTCAGGGGGCCGGGGCAATGAGCAGTTCTTC. This sequence joins TRBV13 and TRBJ2-1; 8 bases agree with TRBD1. The junction had 7 bases not matched to a gene; V was cut back by 3 bases and J by 6 bases. Germline loops: CDR1 PRHDT, CDR2 FYEKMQ (reference sequence). The CDR3 is 15 residues long.

This clonotype has more than one count but fewer than ten. Germline is not matched at one junction end, which may reflect a read error. The chain employs TRBV11-1 and TRBJ2-5; TRBD2 agrees at 13 bases. In germline, CDR1 is SGHAT, CDR2 FQDESV (reference sequence). CDR3 size: 17 residues. The CDR3 DNA sequence: TGCGCCAGCAGCTTGGCACTAGCGGGAGGGCCTGGGGAGACCCAGTACTTC. It specifies CASSLALAGGPGETQYF.